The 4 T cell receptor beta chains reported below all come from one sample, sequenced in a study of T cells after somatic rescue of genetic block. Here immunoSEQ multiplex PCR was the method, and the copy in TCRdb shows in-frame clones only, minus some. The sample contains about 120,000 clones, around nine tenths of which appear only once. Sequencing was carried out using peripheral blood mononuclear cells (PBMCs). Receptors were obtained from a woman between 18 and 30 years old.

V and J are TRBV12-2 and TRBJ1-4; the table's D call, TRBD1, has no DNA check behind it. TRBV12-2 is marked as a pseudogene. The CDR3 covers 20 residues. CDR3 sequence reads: CASRLPRPGTGALNTEKLFF. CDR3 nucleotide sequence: TGTGCAAGTCGCTTACCCCGCCCCGGGACAGGGGCCCTGAATACTGAAAAACTGTTTTTT.

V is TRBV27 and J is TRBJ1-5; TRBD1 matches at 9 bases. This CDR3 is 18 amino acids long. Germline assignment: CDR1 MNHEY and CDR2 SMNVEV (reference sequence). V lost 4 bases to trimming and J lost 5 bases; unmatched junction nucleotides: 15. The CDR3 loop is CASSSQTPGQGRDQPQHF. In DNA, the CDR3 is TGTGCCAGCAGTTCCCAAACTCCGGGACAGGGAAGGGATCAGCCCCAGCATTTT.

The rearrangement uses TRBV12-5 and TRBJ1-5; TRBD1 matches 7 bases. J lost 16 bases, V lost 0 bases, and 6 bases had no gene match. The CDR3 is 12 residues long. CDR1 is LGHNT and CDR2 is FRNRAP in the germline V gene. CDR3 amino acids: CASGLVTGPVHF. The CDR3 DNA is TGTGCTAGTGGTTTGGTGACAGGGCCCGTTCATTTT.

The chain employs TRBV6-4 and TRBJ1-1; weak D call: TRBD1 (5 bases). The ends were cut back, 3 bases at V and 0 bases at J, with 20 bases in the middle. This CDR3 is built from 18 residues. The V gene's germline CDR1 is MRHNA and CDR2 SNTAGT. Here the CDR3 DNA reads TGTGCCAGCAGTGAGGGAGGGACGGCCGGTGACATGAACACTGAAGCTTTCTTT. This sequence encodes CASSEGGTAGDMNTEAFF.